This is a list of T cell receptor beta chains from one sample in a study of blood T cell repertoires in COVID-19. Measured with immunoSEQ multiplex PCR; TCRdb has only the in-frame clones, and not every one. The sample yields about 68,000 clones, around 91% seen once. Sequenced sample: peripheral blood. The receptors come from a man between 50 and 59 years old with acute or convalescent COVID-19. Both conserved end residues are part of each CDR3. D genes are given only for firm matches.

TRBV12-5	-	16	TRBJ1-1	TGTGCTAGTGGCCCCGGACGTTCCGCGGGGAACACTGAAGCTTTCTTT	CASGPGRSAGNTEAFF
TRBV4-3	-	16	TRBJ1-1	TGCGCCAGCAGCCAAGAGCCGCGAGGGGGATTCACTGAAGCTTTCTTT	CASSQEPRGGFTEAFF
TRBV18	TRBD1	15	TRBJ1-2	TGTGCCAGCTCACCTTCCGGACAGGCGGAGTATGGCTACACCTTC	CASSPSGQAEYGYTF
TRBV15	-	16	TRBJ2-3	TGTGCCACCAGCCGAGCCCGGCGGCCTGTGACAGATACGCAGTATTTT	CATSRARRPVTDTQYF
TRBV9	TRBD2	16	TRBJ2-1	TGTGCCAGCAGCGTAGTCGCTAGCGGGAGGGATGGGGAGCAGTTCTTC	CASSVVASGRDGEQFF
TRBV18	TRBD2	16	TRBJ2-2	TGTGCCAGCTCGACCGAGGACGGGGGGGACACCGGGGAGCTGTTTTTT	CASSTEDGGDTGELFF
TRBV28	-	16	TRBJ1-5	TGTGCCAGCAGTTACGGGAGGGCTTGGAGCAATCAGCCCCAGCATTTT	CASSYGRAWSNQPQHF
TRBV10-3	TRBD2	14	TRBJ2-7	TGTGCCATCAGGCCAGCGGGGGCGCGTGGAGAGCAGTACTTC	CAIRPAGARGEQYF
TRBV6-5	TRBD1	14	TRBJ2-7	TGTGCCAGCAGTCTAGTGGGACAGGGCTACGAGCAGTACTTC	CASSLVGQGYEQYF
TRBV12-5	-	15	TRBJ2-1	TGTGCTAGTGGTCCGCCCGGCGGGGCCCAGACGTTGGGGTTCTTC	CASGPPGGAQTLGFF